This TCR beta chain came from a study of naive and memory T cell subsets. The CDR3 spans 16 residues. Germline CDR1 MNHEY, CDR2 SVGAGI. V lost 7 bases to trimming and J lost 1 base, with 19 bases between them. By share, this clonotype ranks as medium-sized. TCR cDNA received a 3' ligated oligonucleotide that carried a UMI. Amplification of ligated cDNA took four PCR rounds with SP2 and nested alpha and beta constant primers. TCRdb called the 5' RACE reads again in MiXCR, with one record for every CDR3 protein. Among tens of thousands of distinct CDR3 sequences, more than 7% were seen once, and the ten largest hold around 9.6%.

The chain is built from TRBV6-5 and TRBJ1-2; D might be TRBD1 (6 bases). The receptor was derived from a male donor in good health. The CDR3 region is CASKPSWTANNYGYTF. The CDR3 coding sequence is TGTGCCAGCAAACCTTCGTGGACAGCCAATAACTATGGCTACACCTTC.